The 28 T cell receptor beta chains below come from one sample, sequenced in a study of radiotherapy plus CTLA-4 blockade in lung cancer. Assay used: immunoSEQ multiplex PCR; TCRdb lists only in-frame clones, some missing. The repertoire has about 36,000 clones, around 70% of them found once; the top ten carry about 11%. Specimen: peripheral blood, collected from a patient treated with radiotherapy plus ipilimumab. The receptors stem from a human donor with non-small cell lung cancer who had stable disease on radiotherapy plus ipilimumab.

This clone was observed a few times. The chain employs TRBV25-1 and TRBJ1-1; the D gene is possibly TRBD1 (6 bases). The CDR3 has 15 residues. V lost 4 bases and J 5 bases, leaving 17 bases between the germline ends. CDR1 and CDR2 (germline): MGHDK, SYGVNS. CDR3 coding DNA: TGTGCCAGCAGTGGCCCCGCCAGGGGTCGGACTGAAGCTTTCTTT. This encodes CASSGPARGRTEAFF.

This chain connects TRBV2 to TRBJ1-2; the D is unclear. The CDR3 sequence is 12 residues long. Germline assignment: CDR1 SNHLY and CDR2 FYNNEI. The V end lost 4 bases, the J end lost 3 bases, and 6 bases lay between the germline ends. CDR3 amino acids: CASSGEDYGYTF. The CDR3 DNA is TGTGCCAGCAGTGGAGAGGACTATGGCTACACCTTC.

This chain joins TRBV29-1 and TRBJ2-3, with D unresolved. The CDR3 has 11 residues. Trimming left V 6 bases short and J 1 base short, with 5 bases between. Germline V gene lookup returns CDR1 SQVTM and CDR2 ANQGSEA. The CDR3 loop reads CSVVGTDTQYF. CDR3 DNA sequence: TGCAGCGTCGTAGGCACAGATACGCAGTATTTT.

The CDR3 protein is CASSGHKNTEAFF. As DNA, the CDR3 is TGTGCCAGCAGTGGACACAAGAACACTGAAGCTTTCTTT. This chain uses TRBV6-5 with TRBJ1-1; D might be TRBD1 (5 bases). This CDR3 spans 13 amino acids. The V gene lost 5 bases and the J gene lost 1 base, with 8 bases spanning the gap. Looked up from germline, CDR1 is MNHEY and CDR2 is SVGAGI.

The CDR3 DNA sequence: TGTGCCAGCAGCTTGGAGTCGAGGGATGCGGGGGCTCGATACGAGCAGTACTTC. Translation gives CASSLESRDAGARYEQYF. This chain links TRBV7-6 with TRBJ2-7; D may be TRBD2 (7 bases). Per germline, CDR1 SGHVS and CDR2 FNYEAQ. The V and J ends lost 3 bases and 4 bases respectively, with 25 bases between them. This CDR3 spans 18 amino acids.

This rearrangement joins TRBV25-1 to TRBJ2-2; D gene uncertain. Trimming took off 2 bases at V and 1 base at J, with 2 bases between the two ends. Germline values: CDR1 MGHDK, CDR2 SYGVNS. This CDR3 spans 13 amino acids. This chain's CDR3 is CASSEQNTGELFF. The CDR3 DNA follows: TGTGCCAGCAGTGAACAGAACACCGGGGAGCTGTTTTTT.

This clone came up many times. The genes are TRBV10-2 and TRBJ2-2; D unclear. The CDR3 totals 13 residues. Trimming shortened V by 4 bases and J by 6 bases, and 9 bases separated the two germline ends. Germline assignment: CDR1 WSHSY and CDR2 SAAADI. CDR3 sequence: CASSGYLAGELFF. In nucleotides, the CDR3 is TGCGCCAGCAGTGGATATCTAGCCGGGGAGCTGTTTTTT.

This chain connects TRBV7-2 to TRBJ2-1; 9 bases fit TRBD2. The CDR3 loop spans 15 amino acids. CDR1 and CDR2 (germline): SGHTA, FQGNSA. Trimming at V came to 4 bases and at J to 6 bases, leaving 7 bases not matched to a gene. CDR3 in amino acids: CASSSRTSEFNEQFF. As DNA, the CDR3 is TGTGCCAGCAGCTCAAGGACTAGCGAGTTCAATGAGCAGTTCTTC.

This chain joins TRBV5-1 and TRBJ1-1; 8 bases are a match to TRBD1. Losses at the gene ends were 4 bases for V and 2 bases for J; bases not matched to a gene: 7. This CDR3 is 15 amino acids long. CDR1 is SGHRS and CDR2 is YFSETQ in the germline V gene. Here the CDR3 reads CASSPRAGGNTEAFF. In nucleotides, the CDR3 is TGCGCCAGCAGCCCCCGGGCAGGGGGCAACACTGAAGCTTTCTTT.

V is TRBV5-1 and J is TRBJ1-1; perhaps TRBD1 as D (6 bases). CDR1 SGHRS and CDR2 YFSETQ come from the germline V gene. The CDR3 covers 14 residues. V dropped 2 bases and J dropped 1 base, with 9 bases sitting between them. CDR3 residues: CASSFGGRNTEAFF. The DNA for the CDR3 is TGCGCCAGCAGCTTTGGGGGCCGGAACACTGAAGCTTTCTTT.

The chain recombines TRBV9 with TRBJ2-5; TRBD2 is a possible D gene (5 bases). V dropped 1 base and J dropped 0 bases, with 16 bases sitting between them. Germline V gives CDR1 SGDLS, CDR2 YYNGEE. This CDR3 is built from 17 residues. The CDR3 bases are TGTGCCAGCAGCGTATCTACGGGAACCTCGTACCAAGAGACCCAGTACTTC. It encodes CASSVSTGTSYQETQYF.

The genes are TRBV5-1 and TRBJ1-1; TRBD1 might be the D (6 bases). This CDR3 is 14 amino acids long. Germline V gene sequence: CDR1 SGHRS, CDR2 YFSETQ. V dropped 1 base and J dropped 3 bases, with 10 bases sitting between them. CDR3 coding DNA: TGCGCCAGCAGCTTGCTGGACAGTTACACTGAAGCTTTCTTT. Encoded protein: CASSLLDSYTEAFF.

This clone was seen once. The rearrangement uses TRBV20-1 and TRBJ2-5; tentative D call: TRBD2 (5 bases). V was clipped by 7 bases and J by 1 base, with 7 bases between them. The length of the CDR3 is 11 residues. Germline CDR1 reads DFQATT; CDR2 reads SNEGSKA (reference sequence). The CDR3 DNA sequence: TGCAGTGTGGGAGTCCAAGAGACCCAGTACTTC. Protein sequence: CSVGVQETQYF.

The J gene is TRBJ1-5, the V gene TRBV29-1; D possibly corresponds to TRBD1 (6 bases). This CDR3 spans 13 amino acids. The germline V gene encodes CDR1 SQVTM and CDR2 ANQGSEA. Trimming left V 6 bases short and J 5 bases short, with 14 bases between. CDR3 amino acids: CSVARDKDQPQHF. In DNA form, the CDR3 reads TGCAGCGTAGCCCGGGACAAGGATCAGCCCCAGCATTTT.

The chain has TRBV7-9 and TRBJ1-5; TRBD1 matches at 7 bases. This CDR3 contains 15 residues. V lost 5 bases and J lost 4; bases outside the gene matches: 8. Per the germline V gene, CDR1 is SEHNR and CDR2 is FQNEAQ (reference sequence). The CDR3 coding sequence is TGTGCCAGCAGCGCATCAGGGACAGCGAATCAGCCCCAGCATTTT. Translating gives CASSASGTANQPQHF.

In this sample, this clone turned up once. The chain employs TRBV27 and TRBJ2-7; 9 nucleotides match TRBD1. Germline V gene sequence: CDR1 MNHEY, CDR2 SMNVEV (reference sequence). After removal of 6 bases from V and 5 bases from J, the junction contained 8 bases not matched to a gene. The CDR3 totals 14 residues. The CDR3 DNA sequence: TGTGCCAGCAGCGGACAGGGGAGAGCTAACGAGCAGTACTTC. Encoded protein: CASSGQGRANEQYF.

By sample fraction, this clone is medium-sized. The chain is built from TRBV5-1 and TRBJ2-2, with D possibly being TRBD2 (6 bases). Germline CDR1 and CDR2: SGHRS and YFSETQ. This CDR3 has 14 amino acids. The V end was cut by 5 bases, the J end by 4 bases, with 12 bases between. The CDR3 loop is CASSYGGSTGELFF. The CDR3 DNA follows: TGCGCCAGCAGTTATGGGGGGAGCACCGGGGAGCTGTTTTTT.

The chain carries TRBV23-1 and TRBJ2-2; TRBD1 might be the D (6 bases). TRBV23-1 qualifies as an ORF whose function is uncertain. The germline V and J ends were trimmed by 2 bases and 1 base, with 8 bases remaining between them. The CDR3 consists of 15 residues. CDR3 in amino acids: CASSQRGQNTGELFF. The CDR3 coding sequence is TGCGCCAGCAGTCAACGGGGACAGAACACCGGGGAGCTGTTTTTT.

V is TRBV29-1 and J is TRBJ2-7, with D tentatively TRBD1 (5 bases). CDR1 is SQVTM and CDR2 is ANQGSEA in the germline V gene. CDR3 size: 12 residues. Trimming pared 5 bases from V and 4 bases from J, leaving 12 bases between. The CDR3, as DNA: TGCAGCGTTCAAAAGGGGTCGTACGAGCAGTACTTC. Protein sequence: CSVQKGSYEQYF.

The rearrangement links TRBV29-1 to TRBJ2-3; D perhaps matches TRBD1 (5 bases). Trimming stripped 2 bases from V and 4 bases from J, with 7 bases between. Looked up from germline, CDR1 is SQVTM and CDR2 is ANQGSEA. This CDR3 has 12 amino acids. CDR3 sequence: CSVERGPDTQYF. CDR3 bases: TGCAGCGTTGAAAGGGGTCCAGATACGCAGTATTTT.

This chain uses TRBV11-3 with TRBJ2-1; TRBD2 matches at 7 bases. Trimming cost V 3 bases and J 2 bases; bases outside gene matches: 7. Germline CDR1 is SGHNT and CDR2 is YENEEA. The CDR3 extends over 16 amino acids. CDR3 loop: CASSFVLAGAYNEQFF. CDR3 sequence (DNA): TGTGCCAGCAGCTTCGTGTTGGCGGGGGCCTACAATGAGCAGTTCTTC.

The chain joins TRBV7-8 to TRBJ1-2, with 10 bases matching TRBD1. The junction had 7 bases not matched to a gene; V was cut back by 5 bases and J by 7 bases. Germline V lookup: CDR1 SGHVS, CDR2 FQNEAQ. The CDR3 contains 14 residues. This CDR3 is CASSPRTGGGGYTF. The CDR3 DNA follows: TGTGCCAGCAGCCCACGGACAGGGGGAGGTGGCTACACCTTC.

The V gene is TRBV5-5, the J gene TRBJ2-1; 10 bases map to TRBD2. V shed 4 bases and J 3 bases; nucleotides not matched to a gene: 4. This CDR3 spans 15 amino acids. Germline CDR1 and CDR2: SGHKS and YYEKEE (reference sequence). The CDR3 DNA sequence: TGTGCCAGCAGCGCTGGACTAGCGGACTACAATGAGCAGTTCTTC. Its translation: CASSAGLADYNEQFF.

The chain uses TRBV7-9 and TRBJ1-2; TRBD1 matches at 8 bases. The germline V gene encodes CDR1 SEHNR and CDR2 FQNEAQ (reference sequence). The CDR3 runs to 15 residues. The V and J ends lost 5 bases and 3 bases, in that order; junction bases with no gene match: 8. The CDR3 DNA follows: TGTGCCAGCAGCACCCTGGGACAGGTGGACTATGGCTACACCTTC. It encodes CASSTLGQVDYGYTF.

This rearrangement joins TRBV5-8 to TRBJ2-1; 10 bases are a match to TRBD2. The CDR3 runs to 12 residues. V shed 1 base, J shed 15 bases, and the junction held 4 bases outside the gene matches. Germline loops: CDR1 SGHTS, CDR2 YDEGEE. CDR3 residues: CASSLQRGGPFF. The CDR3 nucleotides read TGTGCCAGCAGCTTGCAGCGGGGGGGCCCGTTCTTC.

This clone was counted a few times. The chain recombines TRBV30 with TRBJ1-1, with D tentatively TRBD1 (5 bases). V lost 1 base and J 7 bases, leaving 10 bases between the germline ends. The CDR3 totals 12 residues. CDR1 is GTSNPN, CDR2 SVGIG, per germline (reference sequence). Here the CDR3 reads CAWSGGLDEAFF. For the CDR3, the DNA is TGTGCCTGGAGTGGGGGACTGGATGAAGCTTTCTTT.

The chain recombines TRBV11-3 with TRBJ1-1; 7 bases agree with TRBD1. This CDR3 region has 15 residues. With V trimmed by 3 bases and J by 5 bases, 9 bases remained unmatched. From germline, CDR1 is SGHNT and CDR2 YENEEA. The CDR3 protein is CASSFYDRAGTEAFF. The CDR3 bases are TGTGCCAGCAGCTTTTATGACAGGGCTGGGACTGAAGCTTTCTTT.

J is TRBJ1-2 and V is TRBV5-1; the D gene is possibly TRBD1 (6 bases). The CDR3 contains 12 residues. Germline V gene data show CDR1 as SGHRS and CDR2 as YFSETQ. The V and J ends lost 4 bases and 4 bases respectively, with 8 bases between them. CDR3 nucleotides: TGCGCCAGCAGCACGGACAGCTATGGCTACACCTTC. Protein: CASSTDSYGYTF.